These T cell receptor beta chains were read from a single sample in a study of human T cells and chemical hapten exposure. TCRdb fed the RACE reads into MiXCR, producing one record per CDR3 protein. The sample lists 27,000 or so distinct CDR3 sequences, roughly a tenth seen once, with around 7% in the top ten. Sequencing used whole blood, obtained in connection with sensitization to the hapten diphenylcyclopropenone (DPC). These receptors were taken from a man aged 25-45 years with alopecia areata. Some clones in this sample may be carry-over from other donors' samples. Both conserved end residues are part of each CDR3. The D gene is left open where the match is weak. A clone size is listed for some rows: how often the clone was seen (once, few, many), or a class if it is expanded.

>TRBD1|many|TRBJ2-6|TRBV5-1
CASSTRTGSGANVLTF
TGCGCCAGCAGCACCCGGACAGGGTCTGGGGCCAACGTCCTGACTTTC
>-|many|TRBJ2-3|TRBV29-1
CSVDRQGITSATDTQYF
TGCAGCGTTGACCGGCAGGGGATCACCTCAGCCACAGATACGCAGTATTTT
>-|few|TRBJ2-1|TRBV11-2
CASSLSGGLDEQFF
TGTGCCAGCAGCTTATCGGGGGGCCTGGATGAGCAGTTCTTC
>-|many|TRBJ2-2|TRBV7-2
CASSLELGTGELFF
TGTGCCAGCAGCTTAGAGTTAGGGACCGGGGAGCTGTTTTTT
>-|-|TRBJ1-4|TRBV20-1
CSAGREDEKLFF
TGCAGTGCTGGACGCGAGGATGAAAAACTGTTTTTT
>TRBD1|-|TRBJ1-1|TRBV29-1
CSVTRDRGYNEAFF
TGCAGCGTTACCCGGGACAGGGGATACAACGAAGCTTTCTTT
>-|many|TRBJ1-2|TRBV18
CASSPREGDYGYTF
TGTGCCAGCTCACCACGTGAGGGAGACTATGGCTACACCTTC
>TRBD2|-|TRBJ2-1|TRBV12-3/TRBV12-4
CASSPGLEQFF
TGTGCCAGCAGCCCGGGACTAGAGCAGTTCTTC
>-|many|TRBJ1-5|TRBV20-1
CSAQQDSNQPQHF
TGCAGTGCCCAACAAGATAGCAATCAGCCCCAGCATTTT
>-|few|TRBJ2-5|TRBV20-1
CSANPGERDQETQYF
TGCAGTGCTAATCCGGGAGAAAGAGATCAAGAGACCCAGTACTTC
>TRBD1|many|TRBJ1-1|TRBV5-1
CASSQGQGAANTEAFF
TGCGCCAGCAGCCAGGGACAGGGGGCCGCGAACACTGAAGCTTTCTTT
>-|few|TRBJ1-2|TRBV29-1
CSVGGNYGYTF
TGCAGCGTTGGGGGCAACTATGGCTACACCTTC
>-|-|TRBJ2-1|TRBV6-2/TRBV6-3
CASRKGSSYNEQFF
TGTGCCAGCAGAAAGGGAAGCTCCTACAATGAGCAGTTCTTC
>-|many|TRBJ2-2|TRBV19
CASRGTTGELFF
TGTGCCAGTAGGGGGACCACCGGGGAGCTGTTTTTT
>-|many|TRBJ2-1|TRBV20-1
CSANGVSSYNEQFF
TGCAGTGCTAATGGGGTTAGCTCCTACAATGAGCAGTTCTTC
>-|-|TRBJ2-1|TRBV11-3
CASSSRRDTFYNEQFF
TGTGCCAGCAGCTCAAGGCGGGACACCTTTTACAATGAGCAGTTCTTC
>-|many|TRBJ1-4|TRBV4-1
CASSQDSGSNEKLFF
TGCGCCAGCAGCCAAGATTCGGGCAGTAATGAAAAACTGTTTTTT
>-|-|TRBJ1-1|TRBV7-8
CASSAFGGLNTEAFF
TGTGCCAGCAGCGCCTTCGGTGGGCTGAACACTGAAGCTTTCTTT
>-|many|TRBJ1-4|TRBV6-2/TRBV6-3
CASRDSFNEKLFF
TGTGCCAGCAGGGACAGCTTTAATGAAAAACTGTTTTTT
>-|-|TRBJ2-6|TRBV14
CASSQETYSGANVLTF
TGTGCCAGCAGCCAAGAGACATACTCTGGGGCCAACGTCCTGACTTTC
>TRBD2|medium-sized|TRBJ2-1|TRBV4-3
CASSQDRTSGKYNEQFF
TGCGCCAGCAGCCAAGATCGGACTAGCGGGAAATACAATGAGCAGTTCTTC
>-|many|TRBJ1-2|TRBV7-9
CASSPNGSSYYGYTF
TGTGCCAGCAGCCCAAACGGCAGTAGTTACTATGGCTACACCTTC
>TRBD1|-|TRBJ2-2|TRBV29-1
CSVRGQSTGELFF
TGCAGCGTTCGGGGACAGAGTACCGGGGAGCTGTTTTTT